The present TCR beta chain was sequenced within a study of cytotoxic CD8 clonotypes in ibrutinib-treated CLL. Study-level information: Included were 10 to 12 relapsed/refractory and approximately 15 treatment-naive patients, of whom approximately 18 were IGHV unmutated. Recorded responses included about 25 partial and 2 complete; following median around 68 months, 14 stayed remitted and about 12 progressed. Whole-study results and caveats: Clonality climbed at ibrutinib response, then dropped toward baseline at progression. The public clonotypes identified were infrequent and showed contraction or stability on treatment.

Per the germline V gene, CDR1 is SGHDT and CDR2 is YYEEEE. CDR3 length equals 14 residues. V was cut by 4 bases and J by 7 bases, with 12 bases left in between. Sequencing was performed with immunoSEQ multiplex PCR; in TCRdb, only in-frame clones are kept and a portion is missing. Of about 43,000 clones listed, about two thirds were seen once; the top ten hold roughly 13%. With regard to this clone: Its antigen remains unknown.

The chain employs TRBV5-6 and TRBJ1-6; TRBD1 might be the D (5 bases). The specimen comprised PBMCs, sampled after 12 months of ibrutinib treatment. This TCR was sampled from a human donor with chronic lymphocytic leukemia. CDR3 sequence reads: CASSPTDQNSPLHF. The CDR3 DNA reads as TGTGCCAGCAGCCCGACAGACCAGAATTCACCCCTCCACTTT. Combining the CDR3 with reference TRBV5-6 and TRBJ1-6 gives the whole variable domain DAGVTQSPTHLIKTRGQQVTLRCSPKSGHDTVSWYQQALGQGPQFIFQYYEEEERQRGNFPDRFSGHQFPNYSSELNVNALLLGDSALYLCASSPTDQNSPLHFGNGTRLTVT.